The rows below give T cell receptor beta chains drawn from one sample of a study of shared clonotypes between healthy human individuals. Generated by immunoSEQ multiplex PCR, the TCRdb table keeps only in-frame clones and is missing some. This table holds approximately 720,000 clones, about 90% found once. Sequencing used naive CD8+ T cells sorted from blood. The receptors originated from a man in his thirties or forties in good health. Each CDR3 is given with its conserved first and last residue. The D gene is left open where the match is weak. Only some rows state a clone size, as once, few, many or a class for expanded clones.

abundance	v_gene	d_gene	j_gene	CDR3nt	CDR3aa
NA	TRBV27	NA	TRBJ2-1	TGTGCCAGCAGTTTAGTTCCCCTCTCCTACAATGAGCAGTTCTTC	CASSLVPLSYNEQFF
NA	TRBV9	TRBD2	TRBJ2-2	TGTGCCAGCAGCGCCCCGGGAGGGGCCGGGGAGCTGTTTTTT	CASSAPGGAGELFF
NA	TRBV18	NA	TRBJ2-7	TGTGCCAGCTCACCACCGGCAAAGGGTCAGAACCCCTACGAGCAGTACTTC	CASSPPAKGQNPYEQYF
NA	TRBV11-2	NA	TRBJ1-2	TGTGCCAGCAGCTCCGAGAGCTATGGCTACACCTTC	CASSSESYGYTF
NA	TRBV9	NA	TRBJ2-3	TGTGCCAGCAGCGTAGAAGGTGACACAGATACGCAGTATTTT	CASSVEGDTDTQYF
NA	TRBV7-6	NA	TRBJ2-5	TGTGCCAGCAGCTTAGCCGCGGATTGGCAAGAGACCCAGTACTTC	CASSLAADWQETQYF
NA	TRBV6-5	NA	TRBJ1-1	TGTGCCAGCAGACAACAGGGTCTGGACACTGAAGCTTTCTTT	CASRQQGLDTEAFF
NA	TRBV19	TRBD1	TRBJ2-7	TGTGCCAGTTCTCCGGGACAGGGTTTCTACGAGCAGTACTTC	CASSPGQGFYEQYF
NA	TRBV14	NA	TRBJ1-4	TGTGCCAGCAGCCATGGGTTTGCTGAACTGTTTTTT	CASSHGFAELFF
NA	TRBV7-6	NA	TRBJ2-2	TGTGCCAGCAGTCTGGCCGGAGCGAACACCGGGGAGCTGTTTTTT	CASSLAGANTGELFF
NA	TRBV7-2	NA	TRBJ2-3	TGTGCCAGCCACAGTGGTTTCACAGATACGCAGTATTTT	CASHSGFTDTQYF
NA	TRBV29-1	NA	TRBJ2-3	TGCAGCGCCGTCTTTGGTAGGAGAAAAGATACGCAGTATTTT	CSAVFGRRKDTQYF
NA	TRBV29-1	TRBD1	TRBJ2-2	TGCAGCGTTGAAGACGGGACAGGCACCGGGGAGCTGTTTTTT	CSVEDGTGTGELFF
NA	TRBV7-9	TRBD1	TRBJ1-1	TGTGCCAGCAGCCTTCTCGACAGGGACACTGAAGCTTTCTTT	CASSLLDRDTEAFF
NA	TRBV27	TRBD2	TRBJ2-3	TGTGCCAGCAGTTTTCCGGTAGCGGGGAGGGCCCCCGGGTTGGATACGCAGTATTTT	CASSFPVAGRAPGLDTQYF
NA	TRBV9	TRBD2	TRBJ2-1	TGTGCCAGCAGCATATCTAGCGGTAAGATCGATGAGCAGTTCTTC	CASSISSGKIDEQFF
NA	TRBV29-1	TRBD2	TRBJ2-1	TGCAGCGTCGAGGGGTCTAGCGGGAGGCCCTATGAGCAGTTCTTC	CSVEGSSGRPYEQFF
NA	TRBV27	NA	TRBJ1-4	TGTGCCAGCAGGCCCGGGACCGTCCATAATGAAAAACTGTTTTTT	CASRPGTVHNEKLFF
NA	TRBV9	NA	TRBJ2-7	TGTGCCAGCAGCCCTTGGAGGGAAATCAGCTCCTACGAGCAGTACTTC	CASSPWREISSYEQYF
NA	TRBV25-1	NA	TRBJ1-1	TGTGCCAGCAGAGGGACAACGAACACTGAAGCTTTCTTT	CASRGTTNTEAFF
NA	TRBV11-2	NA	TRBJ2-2	TGTGCCAGCAGCTTACAGGGAAGCACCGGGGAGCTGTTTTTT	CASSLQGSTGELFF
NA	TRBV7-8	TRBD1	TRBJ1-2	TGTGCCAGCAGCCCCCTCAGGGGGCCTGACTATGGCTACACCTTC	CASSPLRGPDYGYTF
NA	TRBV28	TRBD2	TRBJ2-7	TGTGCCAGCAGTTTAGGAGCGGGAGTAGCCTACGAGCAGTACTTC	CASSLGAGVAYEQYF
NA	TRBV29-1	NA	TRBJ2-3	TGCAGCGTTACCTCCGGGATTACAGGGTCCCCAGATACGCAGTATTTT	CSVTSGITGSPDTQYF
once	TRBV5-8	TRBD2	TRBJ2-7	TGTGCCAGCAGCTTCGGGGGACTAGCGGAATTCTACGAGCAGTACTTC	CASSFGGLAEFYEQYF
NA	TRBV27	NA	TRBJ2-4	TGTGCCAGCAGTTTATCGGCCAAAAACATTCAGTACTTC	CASSLSAKNIQYF
NA	TRBV7-2	TRBD1	TRBJ2-3	TGTGCCAGCAGCTTAAACACCGTGCTGACACAGGGGTCGACAGATACGCAGTATTTT	CASSLNTVLTQGSTDTQYF
NA	TRBV7-9	TRBD2	TRBJ2-7	TGTGCCAGCAGCCCTCCTTCTAGCGGGGCCACCTACGAGCAGTACTTC	CASSPPSSGATYEQYF
NA	TRBV10-2	NA	TRBJ2-2	TGCGCCAGCCTAGGAAAAGGGGATAGCACCGGGGAGCTGTTTTTT	CASLGKGDSTGELFF
NA	TRBV5-5	TRBD2	TRBJ2-7	TGTGCCAGCAGCTTGTGGAGCGGGAGCTCCTACGAGCAGTACTTC	CASSLWSGSSYEQYF
NA	TRBV19	NA	TRBJ1-1	TGTGCCAGTCGAGCTGGGGACACTGAAGCTTTCTTT	CASRAGDTEAFF
NA	TRBV28	NA	TRBJ2-7	TGTGCCAGCCGTCCCACGGGTACGCGGGTAGGCGCCAGCTCCTACGAGCAGTACTTC	CASRPTGTRVGASSYEQYF
NA	TRBV7-9	NA	TRBJ2-7	TGTGCCAGCAGCCAAAGCCTCTCTCCCTACGAGCAGTACTTC	CASSQSLSPYEQYF
NA	TRBV13	TRBD2	TRBJ2-1	TGTGCCAGCAGCCGGACTAGCGGGACCGTGAATGAGCAGTTCTTC	CASSRTSGTVNEQFF
NA	TRBV4-1	NA	TRBJ1-5	TGCGCCAGCAGCCAAGATCGACAGAGCCTCAATCAGCCCCAGCATTTT	CASSQDRQSLNQPQHF
NA	TRBV6-5	TRBD2	TRBJ2-1	TGTGCCAGCAGTTACATCCTAGCGGCCAATGAGCAGTTCTTC	CASSYILAANEQFF
NA	TRBV5-4	TRBD2	TRBJ2-1	TGTGCCAGCAGCTTGGGTCCTAGCGGGAGCCGGGCAGGTGGGCAGTTCTTC	CASSLGPSGSRAGGQFF
NA	TRBV7-9	TRBD2	TRBJ2-3	TGTGCCAGCAGCTTGGCGGGGGGTTACGATACGCAGTATTTT	CASSLAGGYDTQYF
NA	TRBV4-2	NA	TRBJ2-3	TGTGCCAGCAGCCAACTCGGGGTCGATACGCAGTATTTT	CASSQLGVDTQYF
NA	TRBV7-2	NA	TRBJ1-1	TGTGCCAGCAGCCAAACAGGGACTGAAGCTTTCTTT	CASSQTGTEAFF
NA	TRBV6-4	TRBD1	TRBJ2-1	TGTGCCAGCAGTGAGGGACAGCCTGCTTACAATGAGCAGTTCTTC	CASSEGQPAYNEQFF
NA	TRBV7-2	TRBD2	TRBJ2-7	TGTGCCAGCAGCGCTAGCGGGAGTTGGGACGAGCAGTACTTC	CASSASGSWDEQYF
NA	TRBV28	TRBD1	TRBJ1-2	TGTGCCAGCAGACCCGACAGGGGACGGGCTCTCGGCTACACCTTC	CASRPDRGRALGYTF
NA	TRBV29-1	TRBD1	TRBJ2-7	TGCAGCGTGACCGGGACAGATAATACCTACGAGCAGTACTTC	CSVTGTDNTYEQYF
NA	TRBV10-3	TRBD1	TRBJ1-3	TGTGCCTCCCGGGGACAGGCCTTGGACACCATATATTTT	CASRGQALDTIYF
NA	TRBV5-4	NA	TRBJ2-1	TGTGCTTACGGAGGGGGAAGCTCCTACAATGAGCAGTTCTTC	CAYGGGSSYNEQFF
NA	TRBV10-3	TRBD1	TRBJ1-2	TGTGCCATCAGTGAGTCGATTCAGGGGGTTAACTATGGCTACACCTTC	CAISESIQGVNYGYTF
NA	TRBV28	TRBD2	TRBJ2-7	TGTGCCAGCAGTCCGGGACTAGCGGGAGGCCCCTACGAGCAGTACTTC	CASSPGLAGGPYEQYF
NA	TRBV2	NA	TRBJ2-7	TGTGCCAGCAGTGTAAAGCGTGGGTCGGCCCTTTATAAGTTCGAGCAGTACTTC	CASSVKRGSALYKFEQYF
NA	TRBV2	NA	TRBJ1-1	TGTGCCTGTTCCATGATGAACACTGAAGCTTTCTTT	CACSMMNTEAFF
NA	TRBV5-1	NA	TRBJ2-1	TGCGCCAGCAGCTTCGACCAGGGGAGCAATGAGCAGTTCTTC	CASSFDQGSNEQFF
NA	TRBV5-8	NA	TRBJ2-1	TGTGCCAGCAGCTTGAATGATCTGTCGGCGGACAATGAGCAGTTCTTC	CASSLNDLSADNEQFF
NA	TRBV5-1	TRBD1	TRBJ1-4	TGCGCCAGCAGCTCCACCTTCGACAGGGTGGGGGATGAAAAACTGTTTTTT	CASSSTFDRVGDEKLFF
NA	TRBV2	TRBD2	TRBJ2-7	TGTGCCAGTTTAACCGGGACTAAATACGAGCAGTACTTC	CASLTGTKYEQYF
NA	TRBV30	TRBD2	TRBJ2-3	TGTGCCTGGAGCGGGACTAGCGGGAGTAGGCAGTATTTT	CAWSGTSGSRQYF
NA	TRBV5-5	NA	TRBJ2-4	TGTGCCAGCAGCTTAGGGCAGGGAATAGCCAAAAACATTCAGTACTTC	CASSLGQGIAKNIQYF
NA	TRBV19	NA	TRBJ2-4	TGTGCCAGTAGCGCCCAGGAGGGGGCCAAAAACATTCAGTACTTC	CASSAQEGAKNIQYF
once	TRBV29-1	TRBD1	TRBJ2-1	TGCAGCGTACGCCTGGACAGGTCCTACAATGAGCAGTTCTTC	CSVRLDRSYNEQFF
NA	TRBV13	TRBD2	TRBJ2-7	TGTGCCAGCAGCTTAGGATGGGGACTAGCGGGAGGGGAGCAGTACTTC	CASSLGWGLAGGEQYF